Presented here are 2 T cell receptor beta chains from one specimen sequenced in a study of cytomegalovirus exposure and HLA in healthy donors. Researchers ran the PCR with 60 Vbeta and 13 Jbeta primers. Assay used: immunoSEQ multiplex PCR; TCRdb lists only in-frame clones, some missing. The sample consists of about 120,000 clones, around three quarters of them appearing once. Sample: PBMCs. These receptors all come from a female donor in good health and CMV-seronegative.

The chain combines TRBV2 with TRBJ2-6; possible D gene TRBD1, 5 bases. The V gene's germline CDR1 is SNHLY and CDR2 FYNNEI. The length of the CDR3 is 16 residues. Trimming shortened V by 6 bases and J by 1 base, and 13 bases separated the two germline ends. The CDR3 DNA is TGTGCCAGCAGCCGACAGTCCCGTTCTGGGGCCAACGTCCTGACTTTC. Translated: CASSRQSRSGANVLTF. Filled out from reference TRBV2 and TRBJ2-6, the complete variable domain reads EPEVTQTPSHQVTQMGQEVILRCVPISNHLYFYWYRQILGQKVEFLVSFYNNEISEKSEIFDDQFSVERPDGSNFTLKIRSTKLEDSAMYFCASSRQSRSGANVLTFGAGSRLTVL.

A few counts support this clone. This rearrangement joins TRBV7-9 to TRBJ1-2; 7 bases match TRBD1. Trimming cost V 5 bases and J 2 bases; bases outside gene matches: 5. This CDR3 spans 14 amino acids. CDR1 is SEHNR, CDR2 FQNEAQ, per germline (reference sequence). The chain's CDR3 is CASSQGQPNYGYTF. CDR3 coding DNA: TGTGCCAGCAGCCAGGGACAGCCGAACTATGGCTACACCTTC.